The entry below gives a single T cell receptor beta chain sequence along with its context. The data originate from a study of blood T cell repertoires in COVID-19. The germline V gene encodes CDR1 SGHNT and CDR2 YYREEE (reference sequence). V dropped 3 bases and J dropped 0 bases, with 15 bases sitting between them. The CDR3 is made up of 16 amino acids. The assay was immunoSEQ multiplex PCR, and TCRdb's table has in-frame clones only and misses some. The sample lists over 400,000 clones; roughly nine tenths were seen once. V gene TRBV5-4 combines with J gene TRBJ1-2, with D possibly matching TRBD1 (6 bases). Input material: PBMCs or T cells enriched from blood (not recorded which). This clonotype was sampled from a woman aged 60-75 years who had recovered from COVID-19. For the CDR3, the DNA is TGTGCCAGCAGCTCAGGGGAGGGGCTAGCTAACTATGGCTACACCTTC. Translated, it gives CASSSGEGLANYGYTF.